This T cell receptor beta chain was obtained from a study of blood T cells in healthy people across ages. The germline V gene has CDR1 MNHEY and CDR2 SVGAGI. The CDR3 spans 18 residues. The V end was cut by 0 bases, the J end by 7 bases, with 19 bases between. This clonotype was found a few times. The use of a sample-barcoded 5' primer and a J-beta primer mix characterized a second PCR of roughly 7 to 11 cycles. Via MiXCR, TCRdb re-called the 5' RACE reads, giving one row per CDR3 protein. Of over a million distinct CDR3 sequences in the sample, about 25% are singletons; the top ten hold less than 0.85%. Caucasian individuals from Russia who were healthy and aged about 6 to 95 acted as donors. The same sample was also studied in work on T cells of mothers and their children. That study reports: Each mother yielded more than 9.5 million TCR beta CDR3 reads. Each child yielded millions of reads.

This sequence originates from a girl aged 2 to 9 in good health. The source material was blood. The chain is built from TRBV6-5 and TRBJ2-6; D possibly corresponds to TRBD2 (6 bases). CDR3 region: CASSYSMFGGLLANVLTF. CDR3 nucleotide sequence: TGTGCCAGCAGTTACTCGATGTTCGGGGGACTGTTAGCCAACGTCCTGACTTTC.